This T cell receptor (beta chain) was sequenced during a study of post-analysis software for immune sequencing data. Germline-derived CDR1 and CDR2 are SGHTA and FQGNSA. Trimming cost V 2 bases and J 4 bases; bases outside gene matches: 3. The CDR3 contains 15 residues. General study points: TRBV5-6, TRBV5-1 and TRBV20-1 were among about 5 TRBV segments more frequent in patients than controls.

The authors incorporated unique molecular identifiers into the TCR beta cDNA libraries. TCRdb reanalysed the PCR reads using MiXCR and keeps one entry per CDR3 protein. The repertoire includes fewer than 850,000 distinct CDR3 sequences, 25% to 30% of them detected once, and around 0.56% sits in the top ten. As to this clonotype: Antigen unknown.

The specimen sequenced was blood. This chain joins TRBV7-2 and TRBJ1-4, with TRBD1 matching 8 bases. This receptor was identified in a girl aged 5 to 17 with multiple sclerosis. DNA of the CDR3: TGTGCCAGCAGCTTAAGACAGGGGCTTAATGAAAAACTGTTTTTT. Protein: CASSLRQGLNEKLFF.